Given below is one T cell receptor (beta chain) in context. This clone's antigen is unknown. The input lacks base qualities; no much larger clone sits a single base away. This specimen belongs to a study of blood T cell repertoires in COVID-19 (dated by TCRdb to 2018 to 2021). Looking at the study overall: ImmuneRACE Cohort 3 recovered participants were defined by two consecutive negative NP/OP PCR tests, healthcare professional clearance, or symptom resolution. Samples from collaborators originated in the United States, Italy and Spain and spanned both the acute and convalescent phases of COVID-19. The prospective study material was composed of cDNA or gDNA derived from T cells, B-cell-depleted T cells, or PBMCs. Subjects who had been exposed to COVID-19, were actively infected with it, or had recovered from it provided the deeply sampled blood TCRbeta repertoires that made up the dataset. The repertoires were released in a freely available public database intended as a resource for research on the immune response to SARS-CoV-2. Samples were obtained from the ongoing ImmuneRACE study (first 160 participants) and from about 1,300 subjects provided by 6 global collaborators. Sample metadata almost always included a de-identified subject ID, COVID-19 status, age in years and sex. HLA class I and class II types, where available, came from metadata supplied by the sample provider rather than from assay-based typing. The paper's findings and limits, for the study overall: The quantity of clinical and demographic metadata differed by source and by participant and was supplied without curation.

Enrolling through a virtual design, the prospective study's participants ranged in age from roughly 18 to 95 years and lived across some 22 United States geographic areas. Cohort assignment in the prospective study relied on participant-reported clinical history from a screening survey and a study questionnaire. Each participant in the prospective study had whole blood, serum and a nasopharyngeal or oropharyngeal swab collected by mobile phlebotomists. Prospective study participants could optionally give additional blood draws and questionnaires over a roughly two-month period. Blood samples from the prospective study were shipped frozen or at room temperature prior to DNA extraction. The immunoSEQ Assay, a bias-controlled multiplex PCR, was used to amplify TCRbeta CDR3 regions from genomic DNA. As for the authors' bioinformatics: The number of nucleated cells in each sample was estimated from the amplification of reference gene primers within the assay. Sequence reads were collapsed and filtered to measure the absolute abundance of every unique TCRbeta CDR3 rearrangement. For each sample, productive Simpson clonality was calculated by taking the square root of Simpson's diversity index across productive rearrangements. TCRdb retrieved this table from immuneACCESS and kept in-frame rearrangements only. Not all clones are present; in checked studies, unresolved V genes account for under half, and no reason is known for the remainder. V, J and clone size reflect that table, while D and trimming were determined from the DNA. The sample includes around 300,000 clones, with more than 75% observed a single time. Around 2% of the sample is held by the ten biggest clonotypes.

Trimmed from V: 5 bases; trimmed from J: 0 bases; junction bases lacking a gene match: 7. The CDR3 starts with the cysteine, ends with the phenylalanine, and has 18 residues. This entry keeps only the CDR3 DNA: 54 bases, framed from base 1. As encoded in the germline V gene, CDR1 is SGHDT while CDR2 is YYEEEE. The rearrangement joined TRBV5-6 to TRBJ2-1; the junction holds 14 bases that match TRBD2. This clonotype originated in a woman aged 60-75 years in a cohort exposed to, infected with or recovered from COVID-19 (not recorded which). Sequencing was performed on PBMCs or T cells enriched from blood (not recorded which). The CDR3 reads as follows: CASRLRTSGRTSYNEQFF. The DNA sequence is TGTGCCAGCAGACTGAGGACTAGCGGGAGGACCTCCTACAATGAGCAGTTCTTC.